The 32 T cell receptor beta chains presented below share a single source sample, sequenced in a study of control samples from healthy donors and cancer patients. TCRdb's copy holds only in-frame clones and misses some; the assay was immunoSEQ multiplex PCR. This table has about 130,000 clones, 92% appearing once. Sequenced sample: blood. Source of these receptors: a woman between 45 and 65 years old in good health.

V and J are TRBV13 and TRBJ2-7, with D possibly being TRBD2 (5 bases). The CDR3 is made up of 13 amino acids. Germline V gene sequence: CDR1 PRHDT, CDR2 FYEKMQ (reference sequence). The ends were cut back, 5 bases at V and 4 bases at J, with 12 bases in the middle. The CDR3 DNA sequence: TGTGCCAGCAGCCGATGGACGGGGTACGAGCAGTACTTC. Translation gives CASSRWTGYEQYF.

Only one count was recorded for this clone. The V call is TRBV5-8, the J call TRBJ1-2; D unclear. Looked up from germline, CDR1 is SGHTS and CDR2 is YDEGEE. V was pared by 4 bases and J by 8 bases, with 18 bases between. This CDR3 contains 14 residues. The CDR3 DNA reads as TGTGCCAGCAGCACCCCTGGCGTCTTAGGAGGCTACACCTTC. This gives the protein CASSTPGVLGGYTF.

V and J are TRBV10-2 and TRBJ2-4, with a weak D call TRBD2 (7 bases). The ends were cut back, 6 bases at V and 1 base at J, with 16 bases in the middle. The CDR3 is 16 residues long. The germline gives CDR1 WSHSY, CDR2 SAAADI. The CDR3 nucleotides are TGCGCCAGCAGAAGGGAGGGGGAGAGGGCCAAAAACATTCAGTACTTC. Translation gives CASRREGERAKNIQYF.

Points on this clone: This CDR3 is also generated by other DNA sequences in the sample. V usage is TRBV15 and J usage is TRBJ1-5; TRBD1 agrees at 11 bases. Germline lookup yields CDR1 LNHNV and CDR2 YYDKDF (reference sequence). The CDR3 has 15 residues. V lost 5 bases to trimming and J lost 1 base; unmatched junction nucleotides: 1. CDR3 amino acids: CATSRDRGSNQPQHF. The CDR3 bases are TGTGCCACCAGCCGGGACAGGGGGAGCAATCAGCCCCAGCATTTT.

V gene TRBV27 combines with J gene TRBJ1-4, with D possibly TRBD1 on 5 matching bases. This CDR3 has 16 amino acids. Germline-derived CDR1 and CDR2 are MNHEY and SMNVEV (reference sequence). V lost 2 bases, J lost 8 bases, and 18 bases lay in between. This CDR3 is CASSLMSPTVGEKLFF. DNA of the CDR3: TGTGCCAGCAGTTTAATGTCACCGACAGTGGGCGAAAAACTGTTTTTT.

The genes are TRBV19 and TRBJ1-2; TRBD1 aligns across 7 bases. Germline trimming cut 1 base from V and 6 bases from J; bases unmatched to any gene: 8. The CDR3 has 15 residues. Germline lookup yields CDR1 LNHDA and CDR2 SQIVND (reference sequence). In DNA, the CDR3 is TGTGCCAGTAGTATAGCCTTCGGGACAGCGGATGGCTACACCTTC. It is translated as CASSIAFGTADGYTF.

The genes are TRBV4-1 and TRBJ1-2; D may be TRBD1 (5 bases). Germline V CDR1 and CDR2: MGHRA, YSYEKL. V shed 1 base and J shed 2 bases, with 14 bases lying between them. The CDR3 contains 16 residues. The CDR3 spells CASSQVDSIRNYGYTF. For the CDR3, the DNA is TGCGCCAGCAGCCAAGTCGACAGTATTCGGAACTATGGCTACACCTTC.

The CDR3 DNA reads TGTGCCAGTAGAATTAGGGACGCCAACTATGGCTACACCTTC. Translation gives CASRIRDANYGYTF. This chain joins TRBV19 and TRBJ1-2, with D perhaps matching TRBD1 (5 bases). Germline loops: CDR1 LNHDA, CDR2 SQIVND (reference sequence). CDR3 size: 14 residues. The V and J ends lost 6 bases and 2 bases respectively, with 13 bases between them.

This clone was counted once. This chain connects TRBV12-3 or TRBV12-4 to TRBJ2-2; D is undetermined. The CDR3 runs to 12 residues. The V and J ends lost 7 bases and 5 bases respectively, with 8 bases between them. The CDR3 DNA sequence: TGTGCCAGCACGTTGGGAACCGGGGAGCTGTTTTTT. Translation: CASTLGTGELFF.

The V gene is TRBV6-1, the J gene TRBJ2-7, with 7 bases lining up with TRBD2. Germline values: CDR1 MNHNS, CDR2 SASEGT. Unmatched junction bases numbered 6, after V lost 1 base and J lost 9 bases. CDR3 length: 13 residues. The DNA for the CDR3 is TGTGCCAGCAGTGAAGGTTTCAGGGAGGGGCAGTACTTC. Translated: CASSEGFREGQYF.

This clone came up once. The rearrangement uses TRBV2 and TRBJ1-1, with 9 bases aligning to TRBD1. J lost 1 base, V lost 10 bases, and 1 base had no gene match. The germline gives CDR1 SNHLY, CDR2 FYNNEI. The CDR3 has 12 residues. CDR3: CATGQGNTEAFF. The CDR3, as DNA: TGTGCCACGGGACAGGGGAACACTGAAGCTTTCTTT.

To note about this clone: One end of the junction does not line up with germline, which may come from a read error. V usage is TRBV7-7 and J usage is TRBJ2-3, with D possibly TRBD2 on 7 matching bases. Germline CDR1 and CDR2: SSHAT and FNYEAQ (reference sequence). The CDR3 runs to 15 residues. DNA of the CDR3: TGTGCTAGCAGCGAAAGCAGGGGAGGGACAGATACGCAGTATTTT. This sequence encodes CASSESRGGTDTQYF.

The V gene is TRBV10-3, the J gene TRBJ1-1; D is unclear. Germline CDR1 is ENHRY and CDR2 is SYGVKD. The CDR3 spans 14 residues. V was cut by 2 bases and J by 1 base, with 8 bases left in between. This CDR3 is CAISEMGKNTEAFF. The DNA for the CDR3 is TGTGCCATCAGTGAGATGGGGAAGAACACTGAAGCTTTCTTT.

The chain is built from TRBV5-8 and TRBJ1-6, with D uncertain. The V gene lost 1 base and the J gene lost 7 bases, with 15 bases spanning the gap. The length of the CDR3 is 16 residues. Germline V gene data show CDR1 as SGHTS and CDR2 as YDEGEE. The CDR3 coding sequence is TGTGCCAGCAGCTTGTGGGTGGGAGCGGGCAATTCACCCCTCCACTTT. Protein sequence: CASSLWVGAGNSPLHF.

Turning to this clone: Other DNA sequences in the sample encode the same CDR3. The chain carries TRBV28 and TRBJ1-5; 7 bases line up with TRBD1. The CDR3 covers 15 residues. Germline V gives CDR1 MDHEN, CDR2 SYDVKM. Losses at the gene ends were 5 bases for V and 2 bases for J; bases not matched to a gene: 6. CDR3 loop: CASSPTGFGNQPQHF. The CDR3 bases are TGTGCCAGCAGTCCGACAGGGTTCGGCAATCAGCCCCAGCATTTT. The entire variable domain, with the rest obtained from reference TRBV28 and TRBJ1-5, is as follows: DVKVTQSSRYLVKRTGEKVFLECVQDMDHENMFWYRQDPGLGLRLIYFSYDVKMKEKGDIPEGYSVSREKKERFSLILESASTNQTSMYLCASSPTGFGNQPQHFGDGTRLSIL.

V is TRBV23-1 and J is TRBJ1-5, with D maybe TRBD1 (6 bases). TRBV23-1 is filed as an ORF, its function uncertain. V was trimmed by 2 bases and J by 3 bases, leaving 17 bases between them. There are 17 residues in the CDR3. CDR3 in DNA: TGCGCCAGCAGTCAACCCCCAACCGACAGGTCCAATCAGCCCCAGCATTTT. Translated, it gives CASSQPPTDRSNQPQHF.

The chain is built from TRBV6-5 and TRBJ2-5, with 7 bases identical to TRBD2. V gave up 6 bases and J gave up 0 bases; unmatched junction bases: 4. Germline V gene sequence: CDR1 MNHEY, CDR2 SVGAGI. The CDR3 loop spans 14 amino acids. The CDR3 DNA sequence: TGTGCCAGCAGATACACTAGCGACCAAGAGACCCAGTACTTC. It specifies CASRYTSDQETQYF.

This clone has a handful of counts. This sequence joins TRBV7-9 and TRBJ1-2; D possibly corresponds to TRBD1 (6 bases). There are 15 residues in the CDR3. Germline values: CDR1 SEHNR, CDR2 FQNEAQ (reference sequence). The ends were cut back, 4 bases at V and 4 bases at J, with 16 bases in the middle. This CDR3 is CASSSGHSSLYGYTF. DNA for the CDR3: TGTGCCAGCAGCTCGGGACACTCCTCCCTCTATGGCTACACCTTC.

This sequence joins TRBV11-2 and TRBJ1-2; perhaps TRBD1 as D (6 bases). Deletions cut 4 bases from V and 0 bases from J, with 15 bases between. This CDR3 spans 16 amino acids. CDR1 is SGHAT and CDR2 is FQNNGV in the germline V gene. CDR3 bases: TGTGCCAGCAGCTCTACACTGGACAGTGCTAACTATGGCTACACCTTC. Its translation is CASSSTLDSANYGYTF.

With regard to this clone: Other DNA sequences within the sample encode an identical CDR3. The chain uses TRBV6-5 and TRBJ1-1; D call uncertain. This CDR3 comprises 11 residues. V was cut by 8 bases and J by 0 bases, with 4 bases left in between. Germline V CDR1 and CDR2: MNHEY, SVGAGI. Here the CDR3 reads CASLMNTEAFF. The CDR3 DNA is TGTGCCAGCCTGATGAACACTGAAGCTTTCTTT.

This sequence joins TRBV6-5 and TRBJ1-1, with 7 bases aligning to TRBD1. Per germline, CDR1 MNHEY and CDR2 SVGAGI. The CDR3 covers 15 residues. The V segment lost 8 bases and the J segment 0 bases; nucleotides outside the gene matches: 9. CDR3 amino acids: CASLGGGRMNTEAFF. DNA for the CDR3: TGTGCCAGCCTCGGAGGGGGCCGCATGAACACTGAAGCTTTCTTT.

This rearrangement joins TRBV13 to TRBJ1-1; tentatively, D is TRBD1 (6 bases). The V end lost 5 bases, the J end lost 5 bases, and 9 bases lay between the germline ends. This CDR3 has 12 residues. Germline CDR1 PRHDT, CDR2 FYEKMQ (reference sequence). The CDR3 sequence: CASSQGRTEAFF. The DNA for the CDR3 is TGTGCCAGCAGCCAGGGGAGGACTGAAGCTTTCTTT.

The chain recombines TRBV6-5 with TRBJ2-2, with a possible D match to TRBD2 (6 bases). CDR1 MNHEY and CDR2 SVGAGI come from the germline V gene. This CDR3 is 15 amino acids long. V was trimmed by 6 bases and J by 4 bases, leaving 15 bases between them. The DNA of the CDR3 is TGTGCCAGCAGATCACGCGGGACCACCACCGGGGAGCTGTTTTTT. Encoded protein: CASRSRGTTTGELFF.

On this clone itself: The sample has other DNA sequences that encode this CDR3 too. V gene TRBV6-1 combines with J gene TRBJ1-1; no firm D call. Trimming removed 1 base at V and 1 base at J, with 7 bases between. The CDR3 spans 14 residues. Germline assignment: CDR1 MNHNS and CDR2 SASEGT. CDR3 DNA sequence: TGTGCCAGCAGTGAAGGAGCAGAGAACACTGAAGCTTTCTTT. As protein: CASSEGAENTEAFF.

The chain joins TRBV6-6 to TRBJ2-5; D may be TRBD1 (7 bases). V lost 8 bases and J lost 1, with 17 bases in between. The CDR3 is 15 residues long. CDR1 and CDR2 (germline): MNHNY, SVGAGI (reference sequence). CDR3 nucleotide sequence: TGTGCCAGCGGAGGGACAGCGGACCTCCAAGAGACCCAGTACTTC. It yields the protein CASGGTADLQETQYF.

The CDR3: CASSQETSGRSETQYF. Here the CDR3 DNA reads TGTGCCAGCAGCCAAGAAACTAGCGGGAGATCAGAGACCCAGTACTTC. The V call is TRBV4-2, the J call TRBJ2-5; TRBD2 aligns across 11 bases. The CDR3 runs 16 residues. V trimming: 0 bases; J trimming: 4 bases; junction bases outside the gene matches: 4. Germline V gene sequence: CDR1 LGHNA, CDR2 YNFKEQ.

The genes are TRBV5-1 and TRBJ1-4; D is undetermined. Germline assignment: CDR1 SGHRS and CDR2 YFSETQ. Trimming stripped 0 bases from V and 8 bases from J, with 5 bases between. The CDR3 length is 12 residues. The CDR3 loop is CASSLDHEKLFF. The CDR3 DNA follows: TGCGCCAGCAGCTTGGATCACGAAAAACTGTTTTTT. The whole variable domain, remainder taken from reference TRBV5-1 and TRBJ1-4, is KAGVTQTPRYLIKTRGQQVTLSCSPISGHRSVSWYQQTPGQGLQFLFEYFSETQRNKGNFPGRFSGRQFSNSRSEMNVSTLELGDSALYLCASSLDHEKLFFGSGTQLSVL.

V usage is TRBV20-1 and J usage is TRBJ1-1; D gene unclear. CDR3 length: 11 amino acids. Germline V gene data show CDR1 as DFQATT and CDR2 as SNEGSKA (reference sequence). The V end was cut by 0 bases, the J end by 12 bases, with 11 bases between. CDR3 nucleotide sequence: TGCAGTGCTAGAGATAAAAGCGGATCTTTCTTT. It is translated as CSARDKSGSFF.

This clone was counted once. The genes are TRBV7-9 and TRBJ1-1, with TRBD1 matching over 9 bases. With 1 base clipped from V and 0 bases from J, the junction kept 6 bases outside the gene matches. The CDR3 runs 17 residues. Germline V gene data show CDR1 as SEHNR and CDR2 as FQNEAQ (reference sequence). CDR3 loop: CASSLGGQGHMNTEAFF. The CDR3 DNA reads TGTGCCAGCAGCTTAGGGGGACAGGGACACATGAACACTGAAGCTTTCTTT.

The gene calls are TRBV14 and TRBJ1-6, with TRBD1 as a possible D gene (6 bases). Germline CDR1 SGHDN, CDR2 FVKESK. Trimming shortened V by 2 bases and J by 9 bases, and 11 bases separated the two germline ends. The CDR3 contains 14 residues. As DNA, the CDR3 is TGTGCCAGCAGCCAAATCAAGGGGGTTTCACCCCTCCACTTT. As protein: CASSQIKGVSPLHF. Complete variable domain (other parts from reference TRBV14 and TRBJ1-6): EAGVTQFPSHSVIEKGQTVTLRCDPISGHDNLYWYRRVMGKEIKFLLHFVKESKQDESGMPNNRFLAERTGGTYSTLKVQPAELEDSGVYFCASSQIKGVSPLHFGNGTRLTVT.

This chain uses TRBV10-3 with TRBJ1-1, with D perhaps TRBD1 (5 bases). Germline V lookup: CDR1 ENHRY, CDR2 SYGVKD. CDR3 length: 16 residues. V was trimmed by 10 bases and J by 1 base, leaving 22 bases between them. The CDR3 reads CATWGQGGVTNTEAFF. The DNA for the CDR3 is TGTGCCACCTGGGGCCAGGGAGGTGTCACGAACACTGAAGCTTTCTTT.

The rearrangement uses TRBV19 and TRBJ2-7, with D maybe TRBD1 (6 bases). The CDR3 is made up of 16 amino acids. Per germline, CDR1 LNHDA and CDR2 SQIVND (reference sequence). V was clipped by 4 bases and J by 1 base, with 17 bases between them. CDR3 sequence: CASSRRQDTFSYEQYF. CDR3 coding DNA: TGTGCCAGTAGTAGAAGACAGGACACATTTTCCTACGAGCAGTACTTC.